The 3 T cell receptor beta chains below all came from one sample that was sequenced in a study of blood T cell repertoires in COVID-19. Using immunoSEQ multiplex PCR, the repertoire was profiled, and TCRdb retains in-frame clones only, with some absent. Among roughly 69,000 clones listed, over 60% were seen once. The sample was peripheral blood. These receptors were obtained from a human donor in a cohort sampled during active COVID-19.

V gene TRBV10-3 combines with J gene TRBJ1-1; D perhaps matches TRBD1 (5 bases). Trimming removed 2 bases at V and 3 bases at J, with 10 bases between. This CDR3 has 14 residues. Germline CDR1 is ENHRY and CDR2 is SYGVKD. The CDR3 loop reads CAISETGGYTEAFF. The CDR3 DNA reads as TGTGCCATCAGTGAGACTGGGGGGTACACTGAAGCTTTCTTT.

The rearrangement links TRBV5-6 to TRBJ1-1; possibly TRBD1 for D (5 bases). Trimming cost V 4 bases and J 4 bases, with 14 bases left between them. The germline gives CDR1 SGHDT, CDR2 YYEEEE. The CDR3 sequence is 14 residues long. Here the CDR3 DNA reads TGTGCCAGCAGCGGGCGGACACATGCCACTGAAGCTTTCTTT. Translating gives CASSGRTHATEAFF.

Only a few counts were recorded for this clone. The V gene is TRBV9, the J gene TRBJ1-1; 7 bases match TRBD1. The CDR3 sequence is 16 residues long. Germline V lookup: CDR1 SGDLS, CDR2 YYNGEE. With V trimmed by 2 bases and J by 1 base, 8 bases remained unmatched. In DNA, the CDR3 is TGTGCCAGCAGCGTCGGGACAGCGCGGACGAACACTGAAGCTTTCTTT. This codes for CASSVGTARTNTEAFF.